Presented here are 13 T cell receptor beta chains from one specimen sequenced in a study of T cell repertoires in ileal Crohn's disease. Some clones are missing from TCRdb's copy, which holds only in-frame ones; the method was immunoSEQ multiplex PCR. This table holds about 8,400 clones, approximately 96% found once. Source material: ileal tissue. The receptors come from an adult with Crohn's disease.

The J gene is TRBJ1-1, the V gene TRBV6-6, with 8 bases aligning to TRBD1. The CDR3 totals 16 residues. Germline V gene sequence: CDR1 MNHNY, CDR2 SVGAGI (reference sequence). V was clipped by 2 bases and J by 1 base; unmatched bases: 6. This CDR3 reads CASSYGRDRSNTEAFF. CDR3 nucleotide sequence: TGTGCCAGCAGTTACGGCCGGGACAGGTCGAACACTGAAGCTTTCTTT.

The V call is TRBV6-5, the J call TRBJ1-1, with TRBD1 matching 7 bases. The length of the CDR3 is 14 residues. Trimming took 1 base from V and 4 from J; bases not matched to a gene: 3. The germline V gene encodes CDR1 MNHEY and CDR2 SVGAGI. The chain's CDR3 is CASSYFTGATEAFF. The CDR3 DNA sequence: TGTGCCAGCAGTTACTTTACAGGGGCCACTGAAGCTTTCTTT.

The chain uses TRBV4-1 and TRBJ1-4, with TRBD1 as a possible D gene (6 bases). The length of the CDR3 is 16 residues. V was cut by 3 bases and J by 0 bases, with 11 bases left in between. Looked up from germline, CDR1 is MGHRA and CDR2 is YSYEKL. The CDR3 region is CASSQQRQATNEKLFF. The CDR3 DNA is TGCGCCAGCAGCCAGCAAAGACAGGCAACTAATGAAAAACTGTTTTTT.

V gene TRBV4-1 combines with J gene TRBJ1-1; a weak D match, TRBD1 (5 bases). Germline CDR1 is MGHRA and CDR2 is YSYEKL. The V gene lost 1 base and the J gene lost 2 bases, with 8 bases spanning the gap. This CDR3 comprises 14 residues. The CDR3, as DNA: TGCGCCAGCAGCCAAGCACAGGTTAACACTGAAGCTTTCTTT. Translating gives CASSQAQVNTEAFF.

The J gene is TRBJ1-1, the V gene TRBV6-1, with D unclear. Trimming shortened V by 3 bases and J by 4 bases, and 9 bases separated the two germline ends. CDR1 MNHNS and CDR2 SASEGT come from the germline V gene. CDR3 length: 13 residues. The CDR3: CASSDDIVTEAFF. DNA of the CDR3: TGTGCCAGCAGTGACGACATCGTCACTGAAGCTTTCTTT.

The V gene is TRBV5-1, the J gene TRBJ2-3; 13 bases align to TRBD2. Germline assignment: CDR1 SGHRS and CDR2 YFSETQ. This CDR3 contains 16 residues. J lost 6 bases, V lost 1 base, and 5 bases had no gene match. The CDR3 sequence is CASSLTSGGARDTQYF. The DNA for the CDR3 is TGCGCCAGCAGCTTGACTAGCGGGGGGGCAAGGGATACGCAGTATTTT.

The rearrangement joins TRBV7-2 to TRBJ1-2; 9 nucleotides match TRBD1. The germline V gene has CDR1 SGHTA and CDR2 FQGNSA. V was clipped by 5 bases and J by 4 bases; unmatched bases: 8. This CDR3 has 15 amino acids. CDR3 protein: CASSPGQGSFYGYTF. CDR3 DNA: TGTGCCAGCAGCCCAGGACAGGGGAGCTTCTATGGCTACACCTTC.

The V and J genes are TRBV30 and TRBJ1-1; 7 bases align to TRBD1. This CDR3 is built from 13 residues. Germline CDR1 GTSNPN, CDR2 SVGIG (reference sequence). Trimming at V came to 5 bases and at J to 1 base, leaving 4 bases not matched to a gene. CDR3 in amino acids: CAWSGQPNTEAFF. CDR3 DNA sequence: TGTGCCTGGTCGGGACAGCCGAACACTGAAGCTTTCTTT. Looking up the rest from reference TRBV30 and TRBJ1-1 gives the full variable domain: SQTIHQWPATLVQPVGSPLSLECTVEGTSNPNLYWYRQAAGRGLQLLFYSVGIGQISSEVPQNLSASRPQDRQFILSSKKLLLSDSGFYLCAWSGQPNTEAFFGQGTRLTVV.

V usage is TRBV15 and J usage is TRBJ1-1, with D maybe TRBD1 (5 bases). Per the germline V gene, CDR1 is LNHNV and CDR2 is YYDKDF (reference sequence). This CDR3 contains 14 residues. Trimming took 0 bases from V and 6 from J, leaving 11 bases between them. The CDR3 DNA reads TGTGCCACCAGCAGAGAAGTTCCGACAGCTGAAGCTTTCTTT. It codes for CATSREVPTAEAFF.

A single count supports this clone. DNA of the CDR3: TGTGCCAGCAGCGTAGGGGGCCAGGGGAAAACCGGGGAGCTGTTTTTT. Translated: CASSVGGQGKTGELFF. V usage is TRBV9 and J usage is TRBJ2-2; a possible D gene is TRBD1 (6 bases). Germline V gives CDR1 SGDLS, CDR2 YYNGEE. The CDR3 consists of 16 residues. V was clipped by 0 bases and J by 5 bases, with 14 bases between them.

The J gene is TRBJ1-2, the V gene TRBV6-1, with D hard to call. Germline V gene lookup returns CDR1 MNHNS and CDR2 SASEGT. This CDR3 contains 14 residues. Between the trimmed V and J ends, which lost 0 bases and 4 bases, there was a span of 9 bases. Here the CDR3 reads CASSEAGRVYGYTF. CDR3 DNA sequence: TGTGCCAGCAGTGAAGCGGGGAGGGTCTATGGCTACACCTTC.

This rearrangement joins TRBV19 to TRBJ1-1; tentative D call: TRBD1 (6 bases). The germline V gene encodes CDR1 LNHDA and CDR2 SQIVND (reference sequence). V was pared by 4 bases and J by 3 bases, with 12 bases between. The CDR3 length is 14 residues. For the CDR3, the DNA is TGTGCCAGTAGTAACTTAGGACAGTACACTGAAGCTTTCTTT. This sequence encodes CASSNLGQYTEAFF.

The rearrangement uses TRBV18 and TRBJ1-1; tentatively, D is TRBD1 (5 bases). This CDR3 is 15 amino acids long. V was pared by 4 bases and J by 5 bases, with 17 bases between. Germline CDR1 KGHSH, CDR2 LQKENI. The CDR3 is CASSLEARVYTEAFF. The CDR3 DNA is TGTGCCAGCTCACTAGAGGCCAGGGTATATACTGAAGCTTTCTTT.